A single sample is the source of the 27 T cell receptor beta chains below, sequenced in a study of control samples from healthy donors and cancer patients. Only in-frame clones appear in the TCRdb table, and some are missing; sequencing was by immunoSEQ multiplex PCR. Of 200,000 to 250,000 clones in the sample, 85% to 95% are singletons; the top ten hold roughly 1.6%. Specimen: blood. The receptor source for this set is a man aged 45 to 65 in good health.

The genes are TRBV9 and TRBJ1-5; D unresolved. Germline CDR1 SGDLS, CDR2 YYNGEE. This CDR3 has 13 residues. Trimming pared 0 bases from V and 4 bases from J, leaving 5 bases between. The CDR3 protein is CASSVDRNQPQHF. Here the CDR3 DNA reads TGTGCCAGCAGCGTAGATCGTAATCAGCCCCAGCATTTT. The full variable domain, rest sourced from reference TRBV9 and TRBJ1-5, is DSGVTQTPKHLITATGQRVTLRCSPRSGDLSVYWYQQSLDQGLQFLIQYYNGEERAKGNILERFSAQQFPDLHSELNLSSLELGDSALYFCASSVDRNQPQHFGDGTRLSIL.

This chain connects TRBV7-2 to TRBJ1-5, with 8 bases identical to TRBD1. The CDR3 loop spans 17 amino acids. Germline V gene sequence: CDR1 SGHTA, CDR2 FQGNSA. V trimming: 6 bases; J trimming: 0 bases; junction bases outside the gene matches: 10. As DNA, the CDR3 is TGTGCCAGCAGGAAAGCCGGACAGGGCTATAGCAATCAGCCCCAGCATTTT. Protein: CASRKAGQGYSNQPQHF.

V is TRBV4-1 and J is TRBJ2-1; 14 positions agree with TRBD2. V shed 1 base, J shed 4 bases, and the junction held 0 bases outside the gene matches. CDR3 length: 16 residues. In germline, CDR1 is MGHRA, CDR2 YSYEKL. The CDR3 sequence: CASSQGTSGGYNEQFF. The CDR3, as DNA: TGCGCCAGCAGCCAAGGGACTAGCGGGGGGTACAATGAGCAGTTCTTC.

The rearrangement uses TRBV28 and TRBJ2-7; 9 bases are shared with TRBD1. The CDR3 runs 13 residues. In germline, CDR1 is MDHEN, CDR2 SYDVKM. V lost 0 bases, J lost 7 bases, and 1 base stayed unmatched. CDR3 bases: TGTGCCAGCAGTTTATGGGACAGGGGAGAGCAGTACGTC. It is translated as CASSLWDRGEQYV.

This clone is medium-sized within its sample. The DNA for the CDR3 is TGTGCCTGGAGTTCGTCAGTCAATCAGCCCCAGCATTTT. It encodes CAWSSSVNQPQHF. The genes are TRBV30 and TRBJ1-5; D not certain. Germline-derived CDR1 and CDR2 are GTSNPN and SVGIG (reference sequence). This CDR3 region has 13 residues. V lost 2 bases to trimming and J lost 3 bases, with 8 bases between them.

This clone is a singleton in its sample. V is TRBV14 and J is TRBJ2-3, with 11 bases that match TRBD2. In germline, CDR1 is SGHDN, CDR2 FVKESK. V dropped 4 bases and J dropped 6; count of bases not matched to a gene: 9. There are 16 residues in the CDR3. CDR3 region: CASSPRGSGGDDTQYF. The DNA for the CDR3 is TGTGCCAGCAGCCCCAGAGGTAGCGGGGGGGACGATACGCAGTATTTT.

The chain joins TRBV6-2 or TRBV6-3 to TRBJ1-6, with D maybe TRBD1 (6 bases). With 1 base removed from V and 7 bases from J, the gap between germline ends came to 8 bases. Germline loops: CDR1 MNHEY, CDR2 SVGEGT. This CDR3 comprises 14 residues. CDR3: CASSYWDTNSPLHF. DNA of the CDR3: TGTGCCAGCAGTTACTGGGACACAAATTCACCCCTCCACTTT.

The CDR3 protein is CASSLNGGGREYF. CDR3 DNA: TGCGCCAGCAGCTTGAACGGGGGCGGGAGGGAGTATTTT. This chain uses TRBV5-1 with TRBJ2-3; 9 bases are shared with TRBD2. The germline V gene has CDR1 SGHRS and CDR2 YFSETQ. V lost 1 base, J lost 13 bases, and 7 bases stayed unmatched. This CDR3 is built from 13 residues. Drawing the rest from reference TRBV5-1 and TRBJ2-3, the complete variable domain is KAGVTQTPRYLIKTRGQQVTLSCSPISGHRSVSWYQQTPGQGLQFLFEYFSETQRNKGNFPGRFSGRQFSNSRSEMNVSTLELGDSALYLCASSLNGGGREYFGPGTRLTVL.

V usage is TRBV6-5 and J usage is TRBJ2-4; possible D gene TRBD1, 5 bases. Trimming pared 7 bases from V and 2 bases from J, leaving 15 bases between. The CDR3 length is 15 residues. Germline CDR1 reads MNHEY; CDR2 reads SVGAGI. The CDR3 here is CASTLRPGTKNIQYF. The DNA of the CDR3 is TGTGCCAGCACCCTCCGTCCAGGGACCAAAAACATTCAGTACTTC.

CDR3 sequence reads: CASSSPQGGGYTF. The CDR3 coding sequence is TGTGCCAGCAGCTCTCCTCAGGGAGGTGGCTACACCTTC. The V call is TRBV9, the J call TRBJ1-2, with D tentatively TRBD1 (5 bases). CDR1 and CDR2 from the germline V gene are SGDLS and YYNGEE. The V gene lost 4 bases and the J gene lost 7 bases, with 14 bases spanning the gap. CDR3 size: 13 residues.

The chain couples TRBV4-1 to TRBJ1-1; no definite D call. The CDR3 runs 15 residues. Trimming took off 0 bases at V and 5 bases at J, with 13 bases between the two ends. Germline-derived CDR1 and CDR2 are MGHRA and YSYEKL. CDR3 amino acids: CASSQERTSYTEAFF. The CDR3 DNA is TGCGCCAGCAGCCAAGAGAGGACGTCATATACTGAAGCTTTCTTT.

A note on this clone: This same CDR3 is encoded by further DNA sequences in the sample. The V and J genes are TRBV7-9 and TRBJ2-3; D not certain. CDR3 size: 11 residues. Germline V gene data show CDR1 as SEHNR and CDR2 as FQNEAQ (reference sequence). V gave up 2 bases and J gave up 3 bases, with 0 bases separating them. CDR3 sequence: CASSLTDTQYF. The CDR3 DNA sequence: TGTGCCAGCAGCTTAACAGATACGCAGTATTTT. The full variable domain, its missing parts supplied by reference TRBV7-9 and TRBJ2-3, is DTGVSQNPRHKITKRGQNVTFRCDPISEHNRLYWYRQTLGQGPEFLTYFQNEAQLEKSRLLSDRFSAERPKGSFSTLEIQRTEQGDSAMYLCASSLTDTQYFGPGTRLTVL.

This sequence joins TRBV7-2 and TRBJ1-1; 7 bases line up with TRBD1. Trimming at V came to 6 bases and at J to 5 bases, leaving 6 bases not matched to a gene. This CDR3 has 13 amino acids. The germline gives CDR1 SGHTA, CDR2 FQGNSA. This chain's CDR3 is CASSRQGVTEAFF. The DNA of the CDR3 is TGTGCCAGCAGTAGACAGGGAGTGACTGAAGCTTTCTTT. Complete variable domain (other parts from reference TRBV7-2 and TRBJ1-1): GAGVSQSPSNKVTEKGKDVELRCDPISGHTALYWYRQSLGQGLEFLIYFQGNSAPDKSGLPSDRFSAERTGGSVSTLTIQRTQQEDSAVYLCASSRQGVTEAFFGQGTRLTVV.

The chain has TRBV19 and TRBJ1-3, with D unresolved. This CDR3 comprises 13 residues. Trimming pared 7 bases from V and 2 bases from J, leaving 9 bases between. The V gene's germline CDR1 is LNHDA and CDR2 SQIVND (reference sequence). The CDR3 here is CASKQAAGNTIYF. Here the CDR3 DNA reads TGTGCCAGTAAACAAGCCGCTGGAAACACCATATATTTT. Looking up the rest from reference TRBV19 and TRBJ1-3 gives the full variable domain: DGGITQSPKYLFRKEGQNVTLSCEQNLNHDAMYWYRQDPGQGLRLIYYSQIVNDFQKGDIAEGYSVSREKKESFPLTVTSAQKNPTAFYLCASKQAAGNTIYFGEGSWLTVV.

The chain recombines TRBV6-2 or TRBV6-3 with TRBJ1-2, with D perhaps TRBD1 (5 bases). Germline V gene lookup returns CDR1 MNHEY and CDR2 SVGEGT. CDR3 length: 14 amino acids. The germline V and J ends were trimmed by 0 bases and 8 bases, with 13 bases remaining between them. This chain's CDR3 is CASSYSSPGPGYTF. CDR3 in DNA: TGTGCCAGCAGTTACTCGAGCCCAGGGCCAGGCTACACCTTC.

V and J are TRBV7-2 and TRBJ2-5; TRBD2 matches 14 bases. V shed 5 bases and J 4 bases; nucleotides not matched to a gene: 3. CDR3 size: 15 residues. Germline values: CDR1 SGHTA, CDR2 FQGNSA. The CDR3 DNA follows: TGTGCCAGCAGCCCTGGGACTAGCGGGGGAGAGACCCAGTACTTC. Encoded protein: CASSPGTSGGETQYF.

The genes are TRBV28 and TRBJ1-1; 7 nucleotides line up with TRBD1. Looked up from germline, CDR1 is MDHEN and CDR2 is SYDVKM. The CDR3 has 14 residues. CDR3 protein: CATKVRGRGTEAFF. The DNA for the CDR3 is TGTGCAACCAAAGTTAGGGGGCGCGGCACTGAAGCTTTCTTT.

V is TRBV30 and J is TRBJ2-3; unclear D gene. CDR1 and CDR2 from the germline V gene are GTSNPN and SVGIG (reference sequence). CDR3 size: 12 residues. With 1 base removed from V and 2 bases from J, the gap between germline ends came to 4 bases. The CDR3 DNA is TGTGCCTGGAGTGCGAACACAGATACGCAGTATTTT. Translating gives CAWSANTDTQYF.

The chain links TRBV4-3 to TRBJ1-4; D may be TRBD1 (5 bases). CDR1 is LGHNA and CDR2 is YSLEER in the germline V gene. The CDR3 runs to 17 residues. With 0 bases removed from V and 5 bases from J, the gap between germline ends came to 16 bases. The CDR3 is CASSQDVPGGTNEKLFF. CDR3 nucleotides: TGCGCCAGCAGCCAAGACGTACCCGGGGGGACGAATGAAAAACTGTTTTTT.

This rearrangement joins TRBV5-6 to TRBJ2-3; 9 positions agree with TRBD1. CDR1 is SGHDT, CDR2 YYEEEE, per germline. The CDR3 is 13 residues long. Unmatched junction bases numbered 6, after V lost 5 bases and J lost 8 bases. CDR3 nucleotide sequence: TGTGCCAGCAGGGGGGGACAGGGCGGTACGCAGTATTTT. Translation gives CASRGGQGGTQYF. Looking up the rest from reference TRBV5-6 and TRBJ2-3 gives the full variable domain: DAGVTQSPTHLIKTRGQQVTLRCSPKSGHDTVSWYQQALGQGPQFIFQYYEEEERQRGNFPDRFSGHQFPNYSSELNVNALLLGDSALYLCASRGGQGGTQYFGPGTRLTVL.

J is TRBJ2-5 and V is TRBV19; D is ambiguous. Between the trimmed V and J ends, which lost 5 bases and 5 bases, there was a span of 9 bases. CDR1 and CDR2 from the germline V gene are LNHDA and SQIVND (reference sequence). CDR3 length equals 12 residues. The CDR3 sequence: CASSLPAETQYF. The CDR3 DNA reads as TGTGCCAGTAGTTTACCGGCCGAGACCCAGTACTTC.

The rearrangement joins TRBV3-1 (or the pseudogene TRBV3-2) to TRBJ2-1; D is unclear. Germline V lookup: CDR1 LGHDT, CDR2 YNNKEL (reference sequence). V lost 0 bases and J lost 9, with 18 bases in between. The CDR3 totals 16 residues. The DNA for the CDR3 is TGTGCCAGCAGCCAAGATCTAGGAAGGGTGAGTCGTGAGCAGTTCTTC. Translated, it gives CASSQDLGRVSREQFF.

This sequence joins TRBV3-1 (or the pseudogene TRBV3-2) and TRBJ1-5, with D unresolved. In germline, CDR1 is LGHDT, CDR2 YNNKEL (reference sequence). This CDR3 contains 13 residues. V lost 0 bases and J lost 5, with 5 bases in between. Written as DNA, the CDR3 is TGTGCCAGCAGCCAAGAAGGGCATCAGCCCCAGCATTTT. This translates into CASSQEGHQPQHF.

V gene TRBV29-1 combines with J gene TRBJ1-2, with 11 bases that match TRBD1. V was pared by 4 bases and J by 8 bases, with 3 bases of the junction left unmatched. In germline, CDR1 is SQVTM, CDR2 ANQGSEA. This CDR3 has 12 residues. In DNA, the CDR3 is TGCAGCGTTGTGGGACAGGGGGTAGGCTACACCTTC. It translates to CSVVGQGVGYTF.

J is TRBJ1-5 and V is TRBV27; a weak D match, TRBD1 (6 bases). This CDR3 region has 14 residues. Trimming removed 6 bases from V and 4 bases from J, with 13 bases in between. Looked up from germline, CDR1 is MNHEY and CDR2 is SMNVEV (reference sequence). The CDR3 sequence is CASRRTAGNQPQHF. The CDR3 nucleotides are TGTGCCAGCAGAAGGACAGCGGGGAATCAGCCCCAGCATTTT.

The V gene is TRBV9, the J gene TRBJ2-5, with D tentatively TRBD1 or TRBD2 (5 bases each). Trimming stripped 4 bases from V and 2 bases from J, with 18 bases between. The germline V gene has CDR1 SGDLS and CDR2 YYNGEE. The length of the CDR3 is 16 residues. The CDR3 bases are TGTGCCAGCAGCCCCGGTGGGGGACGGTGGCAAGAGACCCAGTACTTC. Its translation is CASSPGGGRWQETQYF.

The rearrangement joins TRBV4-1 to TRBJ2-2, with D maybe TRBD1 (6 bases). The V end was cut by 3 bases, the J end by 4 bases, with 15 bases between. The germline gives CDR1 MGHRA, CDR2 YSYEKL. The CDR3 extends over 16 amino acids. CDR3 nucleotide sequence: TGCGCCAGCAGCCAGTTAGGGCAGGGGAGCACCGGGGAGCTGTTTTTT. Translating it yields CASSQLGQGSTGELFF.